This T cell receptor (beta chain) appears in the sequencing data of a study of cytomegalovirus exposure and HLA in healthy donors. Unrecorded immune exposure was likely among donors, who were nominally healthy when sampled. Whole-study findings and limits: In a later analysis, donors in an Asian-associated ancestry cluster reportedly had fewer N-insertions in productive TCRs than the cohort mean. In an earlier analysis, about 87% or about 30%: the productive usage of most TCR beta V segments.

The CDR3 extends over 15 amino acids. Trimming took off 0 bases at V and 6 bases at J, with 13 bases between the two ends. Germline CDR1 is SGHNT and CDR2 is YYREEE (reference sequence). Primers: 60 Vbeta forward and 13 Jbeta reverse. Sequencing was performed with immunoSEQ multiplex PCR; in TCRdb, only in-frame clones are kept and a portion is missing. This sample has roughly 200,000 clones, with around 80% found just once. Notes on this clone: Its antigen is not identified.

The sequence was obtained from a man between 18 and 35 years old in good health and CMV-seronegative. The chain employs TRBV5-4 and TRBJ2-1; a possible D gene is TRBD2 (6 bases). Sequenced material: PBMCs. The CDR3 loop is CASSLGAGNGNEQFF. In DNA form, the CDR3 reads TGTGCCAGCAGCTTGGGAGCGGGCAACGGCAATGAGCAGTTCTTC.